This TCR beta chain emerged from a study of technical replicates of blood from four donors. Only in-frame clones appear in the TCRdb table, and some are missing; sequencing was by immunoSEQ multiplex PCR. The sample has tens of thousands of clones, roughly 94% seen once; the top ten hold around 0.24%. The CDR3 totals 15 residues. Trimming took 2 bases from V and 4 from J; bases not matched to a gene: 5. The germline V gene has CDR1 MDHEN and CDR2 SYDVKM. Sequencing input: T cells isolated from PBMCs. The chain employs TRBV28 and TRBJ1-2; 9 nucleotides align to TRBD1. The sequence derives from a human donor in good health. In DNA form, the CDR3 reads TGTGCCAGCAGTTTAGGGACAGGGATCGGCTATGGCTACACCTTC. Amino acid sequence: CASSLGTGIGYGYTF.